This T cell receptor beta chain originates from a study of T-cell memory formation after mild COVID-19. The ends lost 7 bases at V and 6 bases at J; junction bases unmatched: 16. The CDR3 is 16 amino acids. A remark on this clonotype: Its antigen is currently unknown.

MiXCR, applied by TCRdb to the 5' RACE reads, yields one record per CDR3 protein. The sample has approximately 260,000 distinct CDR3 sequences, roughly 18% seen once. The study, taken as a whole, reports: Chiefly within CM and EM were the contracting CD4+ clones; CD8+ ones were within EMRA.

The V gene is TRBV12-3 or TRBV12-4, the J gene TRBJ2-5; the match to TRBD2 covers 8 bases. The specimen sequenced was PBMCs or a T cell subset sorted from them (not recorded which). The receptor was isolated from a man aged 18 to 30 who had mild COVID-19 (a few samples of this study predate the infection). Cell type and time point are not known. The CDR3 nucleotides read TGTGCCAGCATCAACGAGGGAGGTCGCGGGGGGCAGACCCAGTACTTC. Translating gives CASINEGGRGGQTQYF.